These T cell receptor beta chains were read from a single sample in a study of technical replicates of blood from a handful of donors. Profiled with immunoSEQ multiplex PCR; TCRdb holds only in-frame clones, not every one. The sample contains some 70,000 clones, 91% of which appear only once. Specimen: PBMCs. The receptors shown here come from a human donor in good health. Some clones in this sample may be carry-over from other donors' samples. The CDR3 runs from the conserved cysteine through the conserved F or W. D genes are given only for firm matches. Rows may omit the clone size; those that give it use once, few, many or a size class.

size	V	D	J	DNA	CDR3
NA	TRBV2	NA	TRBJ1-2	TGTGCCAGCAAACAGGGAGGGGGGGATGGCTACACCTTC	CASKQGGGDGYTF
NA	TRBV19	NA	TRBJ2-7	TGTGCCAGTAGCGCCTCCCAACGTCCCCCGGAGAGCTACGAGCAGTACTTC	CASSASQRPPESYEQYF
NA	TRBV12-5	NA	TRBJ2-7	TGTGCTAGTGGTTTGCACTACGAGCAGTACTTC	CASGLHYEQYF
NA	TRBV7-9	NA	TRBJ2-3	TGTGCCAGCAGCTCTATTCAGGGAACCACAGATACGCAGTATTTT	CASSSIQGTTDTQYF
few	TRBV28	NA	TRBJ1-2	TGTGCCAGCGCGCGCGGGGGCTATGGCTACACCTTC	CASARGGYGYTF
many	TRBV5-1	TRBD2	TRBJ2-1	TGCGCCAGCAGCTCCAGCGGGGGGTACAATGAGCAGTTCTTC	CASSSSGGYNEQFF
NA	TRBV4-3	TRBD1	TRBJ2-1	TGCGCCAGCAGCCCGGGGGACAGGGCTAAAAATGAGCAGTTCTTC	CASSPGDRAKNEQFF
NA	TRBV5-1	NA	TRBJ2-7	TGCGCCAGCAGCTTAGTAGGGGAGGTCCACGAGCAGTACTTC	CASSLVGEVHEQYF
NA	TRBV11-2	NA	TRBJ1-1	TGTGCCAGCAGCCCTCAGGGTTCAGGAGCTTTCTTT	CASSPQGSGAFF
NA	TRBV4-2	TRBD2	TRBJ2-1	TGTGCCAGCAGCCAAATCCAAGGTAGCGGGCAATACAATGAGCAGTTCTTC	CASSQIQGSGQYNEQFF
NA	TRBV19	NA	TRBJ2-6	TGTGCCAGTAGCGGTGGGGCAGTCCGCGGGGCCAACGTCCTGACTTTC	CASSGGAVRGANVLTF
once	TRBV7-2	TRBD2	TRBJ2-1	TGTGCCAGCAGCCGACTAGCGGGAGTTGGCAATGAGCAGTTCTTC	CASSRLAGVGNEQFF
NA	TRBV6-1	NA	TRBJ2-3	TGTGCCAGCAGTGAAACGGGTAGCACTAAAGGAACAGATACGCAGTATTTT	CASSETGSTKGTDTQYF
NA	TRBV5-6	NA	TRBJ2-7	TGTGCCAGCAGCCCCGTCCCTCGGACTCCCACCTACGAGCAGTACTTC	CASSPVPRTPTYEQYF
NA	TRBV18	TRBD1	TRBJ1-2	TGTGCCAGCTCACGGCGGGACAGGGTCCCCGGGGACTATGGCTACACCTTC	CASSRRDRVPGDYGYTF
once	TRBV5-1	TRBD2	TRBJ2-5	TGCGCCAGCAGCTTGGGAGCGGGGCAAGAGACCCAGTACTTC	CASSLGAGQETQYF
NA	TRBV6-6	TRBD2	TRBJ2-3	TGTGCCAGCAGTTACCGGATTAGCGGGAGTGCAGATACGCAGTATTTT	CASSYRISGSADTQYF
NA	TRBV7-3	NA	TRBJ2-2	TGTGCCAGCAGCCGGGGAAATTCCGCCGGGGAGCTGTTTTTT	CASSRGNSAGELFF
NA	TRBV6-6	TRBD2	TRBJ2-7	TGTGCCAGCAGTCAATATTTCTCGGGGGGAAAGACCGAGCAGTACTTC	CASSQYFSGGKTEQYF
NA	TRBV4-3	TRBD1	TRBJ1-2	TGCGCCAGCAGCCAGGGGGACAGGGTCCATGGCTACACCTTC	CASSQGDRVHGYTF
NA	TRBV5-1	NA	TRBJ2-7	TGCGCCAGCAGCGATGTACGGGGGGCCGCCTCCTCTTCCATCGTCGAGCAGTACTTC	CASSDVRGAASSSIVEQYF
NA	TRBV7-8	NA	TRBJ2-5	TGTGCCAGCAGCGGAAGGGGCTCGAAAGAGACCCAGTACTTC	CASSGRGSKETQYF
NA	TRBV25-1	NA	TRBJ1-2	TGTGCCAGCAGTGAGGACAGAATAAACTATGGCTACACCTTC	CASSEDRINYGYTF
NA	TRBV2	TRBD2	TRBJ2-1	TGTGCCAGCAGTGCGTCTAGCGGCCGTCTTGAGCAGTTCTTC	CASSASSGRLEQFF
once	TRBV5-8	TRBD1	TRBJ2-3	TGTGCCAGCAGCTCTGCGACAGGGGCGGATACATCTGGTACGCAGTATTTT	CASSSATGADTSGTQYF
NA	TRBV4-3	TRBD1	TRBJ2-6	TGCGCCAGCAGCCTAAAGGGGGGGACAGGGGCTGGGGCCAACGTCCTGACTTTC	CASSLKGGTGAGANVLTF
NA	TRBV13	TRBD1	TRBJ2-7	TGTGCCAGCAGCTTTCGGGACAGGGCCTACGAGCAGTACTTC	CASSFRDRAYEQYF
NA	TRBV7-2	NA	TRBJ2-3	TGTGCCAGCAGCTTACTAACTAAAGATACGCAGTATTTT	CASSLLTKDTQYF
NA	TRBV7-7	NA	TRBJ2-2	TGTGCCAGCAGCTTAGCAGGGCGGGGCACCGGGGAGCTGTTTTTT	CASSLAGRGTGELFF
NA	TRBV20-1	NA	TRBJ2-1	TGCAGTGCGGCAGGGTACAATGAGCAGTTCTTC	CSAAGYNEQFF
NA	TRBV7-9	TRBD1	TRBJ2-5	TGTGCCAGCAGCTTATCGGGGACAGAGTCGGAGACCCAGTACTTC	CASSLSGTESETQYF
NA	TRBV30	NA	TRBJ2-1	TGTGCCTGGAGACGGACACGGGGGACTTACTCTTTGGGGTACAATGAGCAGTTCTTC	CAWRRTRGTYSLGYNEQFF
NA	TRBV30	TRBD2	TRBJ2-1	TGTGCCTGGGAGCAAACGGGAGGGGATGAGCAGTTCTTC	CAWEQTGGDEQFF
NA	TRBV27	NA	TRBJ1-6	TGTGCCAGCAGTTTACGGCCAGGGGATAATTCACCCCTCCACTTT	CASSLRPGDNSPLHF
NA	TRBV7-9	NA	TRBJ2-5	TGTGCCAGCAGCTTACAACAGGGAGAGACCCAGTACTTC	CASSLQQGETQYF
NA	TRBV5-6	TRBD1	TRBJ2-3	TGTGCCAGCAGCCCGACCGGCAGGGGGCAGGCAGATACGCAGTATTTT	CASSPTGRGQADTQYF
NA	TRBV2	NA	TRBJ2-7	TGTGCCAGCAGTGAACAGAACTACGAGCAGTACTTC	CASSEQNYEQYF
NA	TRBV4-3	NA	TRBJ2-3	TGCGCCAGCAGCCAGGTAGGAGGTGATACGCAGTATTTT	CASSQVGGDTQYF
NA	TRBV5-6	TRBD2	TRBJ2-7	TGTGCCAGCAGCTTTCCTAGCGGGGGACGGGACGAGCAGTACTTC	CASSFPSGGRDEQYF
NA	TRBV7-3	TRBD2	TRBJ2-3	TGTGCCAGCAGCATCACTAGCGGGAGGACAGATACGCAGTATTTT	CASSITSGRTDTQYF
NA	TRBV6-5	NA	TRBJ1-2	TGTGCCAGCAGAACCAGTCTAGTTGGCTACACCTTC	CASRTSLVGYTF
NA	TRBV7-2	NA	TRBJ2-3	TGTGCCAGCAGCTTAGGTCCCCTCACAGATACGCAGTATTTT	CASSLGPLTDTQYF
few	TRBV10-1	TRBD1	TRBJ1-2	TGCGCCAGCTTGGGCAGGGGGGATGGCTACACCTTC	CASLGRGDGYTF
once	TRBV4-3	TRBD1	TRBJ2-5	TGCGCCAGCAGCCAAGACAGGGGGTCTGAGACCCAGTACTTC	CASSQDRGSETQYF
NA	TRBV27	TRBD1	TRBJ2-7	TGTGCCAGCAGACGGACAGGGGTGGGGGAGCAGTACTTC	CASRRTGVGEQYF
NA	TRBV5-1	TRBD2	TRBJ2-7	TGCGCCAGCAGCTTGGAAGCGGGGGCCCGCTACGAGCAGTACTTC	CASSLEAGARYEQYF